The clone carrying this T cell receptor (beta chain) has more than one count but fewer than ten. What it binds is not known. The method was immunoSEQ multiplex PCR; TCRdb's version includes in-frame clones alone and lacks a portion of them. Of approximately 140,000 clones listed, 91% are singletons. Germline V gives CDR1 MNHNS, CDR2 SASEGT. This CDR3 has 16 amino acids. V lost 0 bases, J lost 0 bases, and 12 bases lay in between. These data belong to a study of T cell responses to AZD1222 COVID-19 vaccine. Looking at the study overall: Combined were second doses at about 4 or about 12 weeks. Findings and caveats of the study: White British donors predominated, females outnumbered males, and clonal diversity was possibly underestimated. It was only a handful of AZD1222 recipients who were seropositive at baseline.

The V call is TRBV6-1, the J call TRBJ2-7; D gene unclear. The receptor's source is an adult in good health. The sequencing here drew on peripheral blood, taken on day 0 of AZD1222 vaccination. For the CDR3, the DNA is TGTGCCAGCAGTGAAGCGCTCGCGCGCAGCTCCTACGAGCAGTACTTC. Amino acids: CASSEALARSSYEQYF.